This T cell receptor (beta chain) came from a study of cytotoxic CD8 clonotypes in ibrutinib-treated CLL. This clone was detected only once. Its antigen is undetermined. General study results and limits: Public clonotypes proved infrequent, and on treatment they shrank or remained steady. Whereas clonality rose at ibrutinib response, it declined toward baseline at progression.

The CDR3 has 14 residues. Per germline, CDR1 MNHNS and CDR2 SASEGT. The J segment lost 8 bases and the V segment lost 6 bases, leaving 9 bases of the junction unmatched. Method: immunoSEQ multiplex PCR; TCRdb's copy keeps in-frame clones and lacks some. The repertoire holds some 200,000 clones, with 70% as singletons. This TCR came from a human donor with chronic lymphocytic leukemia. Here the sequenced sample was PBMCs, taken after 12 months of ibrutinib treatment. V usage is TRBV6-1 and J usage is TRBJ2-1; 8 bases map to TRBD2. The CDR3 nucleotides read TGTGCCAGCAGCAGGACGGGGGGGTCGGATGAGCAGTTCTTC. Amino acids: CASSRTGGSDEQFF.